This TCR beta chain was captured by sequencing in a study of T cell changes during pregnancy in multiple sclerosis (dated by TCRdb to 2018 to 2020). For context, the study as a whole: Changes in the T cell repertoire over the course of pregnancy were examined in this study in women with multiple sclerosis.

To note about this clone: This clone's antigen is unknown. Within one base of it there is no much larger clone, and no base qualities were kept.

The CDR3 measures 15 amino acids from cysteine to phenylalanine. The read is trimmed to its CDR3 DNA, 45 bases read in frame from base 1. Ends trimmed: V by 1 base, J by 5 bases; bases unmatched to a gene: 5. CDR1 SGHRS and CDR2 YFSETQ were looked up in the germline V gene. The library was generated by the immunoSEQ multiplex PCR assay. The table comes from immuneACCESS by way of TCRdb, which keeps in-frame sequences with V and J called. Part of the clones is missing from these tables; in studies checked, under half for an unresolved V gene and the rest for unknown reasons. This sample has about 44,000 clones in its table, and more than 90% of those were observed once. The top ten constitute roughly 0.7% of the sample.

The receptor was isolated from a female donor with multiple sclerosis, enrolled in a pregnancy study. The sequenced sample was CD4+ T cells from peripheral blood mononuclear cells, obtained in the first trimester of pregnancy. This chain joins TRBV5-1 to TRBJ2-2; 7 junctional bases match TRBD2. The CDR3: CASSLTPGGTGELFF. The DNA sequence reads TGCGCCAGCAGCTTGACTCCCGGGGGGACCGGGGAGCTGTTTTTT. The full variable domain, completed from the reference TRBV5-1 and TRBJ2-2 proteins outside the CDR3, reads KAGVTQTPRYLIKTRGQQVTLSCSPISGHRSVSWYQQTPGQGLQFLFEYFSETQRNKGNFPGRFSGRQFSNSRSEMNVSTLELGDSALYLCASSLTPGGTGELFFGEGSRLTVL.